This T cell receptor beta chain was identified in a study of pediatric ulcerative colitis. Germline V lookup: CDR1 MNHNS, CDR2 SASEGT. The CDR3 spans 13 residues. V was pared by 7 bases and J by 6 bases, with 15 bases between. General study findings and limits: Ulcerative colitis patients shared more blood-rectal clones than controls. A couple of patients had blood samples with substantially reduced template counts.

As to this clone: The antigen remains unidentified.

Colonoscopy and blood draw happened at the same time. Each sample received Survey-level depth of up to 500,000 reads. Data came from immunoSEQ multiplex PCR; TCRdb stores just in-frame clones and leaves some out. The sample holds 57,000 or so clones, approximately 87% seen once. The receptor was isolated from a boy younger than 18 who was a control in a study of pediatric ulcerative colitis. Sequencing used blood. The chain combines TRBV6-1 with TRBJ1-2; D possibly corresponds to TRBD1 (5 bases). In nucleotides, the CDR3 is TGTGCCAGCACCTCCCGTGACAGTCATGGCTACACCTTC. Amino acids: CASTSRDSHGYTF.